A single T cell receptor (beta chain) is shown here with its context. Its antigen is undetermined. The data are from a study of T cell repertoires in aging, cancer and after chemotherapy. General study points: Age-matched healthy donors had significantly more diverse, less clonal blood TCR repertoires than untreated cancer patients.

Amplification of TCR beta used genomic DNA extracted from peripheral blood. TRB rearrangements spanning V, D and J were amplified using mixed TRB-A/B primers. MiXCR, run by TCRdb on the multiplex PCR reads, gives a single entry per CDR3 protein. This table has over a thousand distinct CDR3 sequences, 56% appearing once. In germline, CDR1 is SQVTM, CDR2 ANQGSEA. Trimming took 4 bases from V and 6 from J, leaving 9 bases between them. The CDR3 has 11 amino acids. Source material: blood. This rearrangement joins TRBV29-1 to TRBJ1-1; D unresolved. The clonotype originates from a human donor with a blood cancer. CDR3 nucleotides: TGCAGCGTTGCATTACAGCCTGAAGCTTTCTTT. Translated, it gives CSVALQPEAFF. Full variable domain (missing parts from reference TRBV29-1 and TRBJ1-1): SAVISQKPSRDICQRGTSLTIQCQVDSQVTMMFWYRQQPGQSLTLIATANQGSEATYESGFVIDKFPISRPNLTFSTLTVSNMSPEDSSIYLCSVALQPEAFFGQGTRLTVV.